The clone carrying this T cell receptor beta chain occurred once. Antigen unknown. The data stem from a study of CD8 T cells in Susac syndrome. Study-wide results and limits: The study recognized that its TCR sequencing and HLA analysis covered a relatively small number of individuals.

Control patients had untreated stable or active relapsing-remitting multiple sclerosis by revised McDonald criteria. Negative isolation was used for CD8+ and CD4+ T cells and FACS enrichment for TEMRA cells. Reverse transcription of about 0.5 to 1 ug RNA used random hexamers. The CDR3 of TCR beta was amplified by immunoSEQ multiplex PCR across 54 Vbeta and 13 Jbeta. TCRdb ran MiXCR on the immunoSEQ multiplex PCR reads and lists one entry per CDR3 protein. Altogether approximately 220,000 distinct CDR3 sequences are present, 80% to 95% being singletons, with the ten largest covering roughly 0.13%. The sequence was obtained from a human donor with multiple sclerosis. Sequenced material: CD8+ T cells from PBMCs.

The CDR3 coding sequence is TGTGCCAGCAGTTCTCAACCAGGGGTGGGGGAGCAGTACTTC. This encodes CASSSQPGVGEQYF. V usage is TRBV27 and J usage is TRBJ2-7; TRBD1 is a possible D gene (6 bases). CDR3 length equals 14 residues. Germline CDR1 and CDR2: MNHEY and SMNVEV (reference sequence). V lost 4 bases and J lost 7, with 17 bases in between.